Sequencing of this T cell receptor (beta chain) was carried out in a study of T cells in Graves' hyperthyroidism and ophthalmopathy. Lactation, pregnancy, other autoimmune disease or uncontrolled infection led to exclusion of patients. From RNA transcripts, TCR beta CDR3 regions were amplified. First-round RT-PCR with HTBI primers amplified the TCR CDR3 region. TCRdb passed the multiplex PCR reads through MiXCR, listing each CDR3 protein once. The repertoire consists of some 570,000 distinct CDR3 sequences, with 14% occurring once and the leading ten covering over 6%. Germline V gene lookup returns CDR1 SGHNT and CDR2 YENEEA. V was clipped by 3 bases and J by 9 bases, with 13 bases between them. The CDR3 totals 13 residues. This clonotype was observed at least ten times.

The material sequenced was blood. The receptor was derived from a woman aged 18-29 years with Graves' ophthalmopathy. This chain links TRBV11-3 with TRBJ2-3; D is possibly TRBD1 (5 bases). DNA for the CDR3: TGTGCCAGCAGCTTTTCGGACACTCCCACGCAGTATTTT. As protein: CASSFSDTPTQYF.